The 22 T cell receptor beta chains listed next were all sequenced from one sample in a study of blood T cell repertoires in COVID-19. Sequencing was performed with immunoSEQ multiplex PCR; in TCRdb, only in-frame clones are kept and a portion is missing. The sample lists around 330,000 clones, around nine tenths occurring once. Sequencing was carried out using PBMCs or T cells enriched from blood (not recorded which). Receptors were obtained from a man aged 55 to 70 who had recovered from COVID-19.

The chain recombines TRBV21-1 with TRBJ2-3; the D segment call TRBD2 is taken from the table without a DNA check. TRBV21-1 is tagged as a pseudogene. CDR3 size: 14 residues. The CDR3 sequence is CASRTSGNTDTQYF. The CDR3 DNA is TGTGCCAGCAGAACTAGCGGGAACACAGATACGCAGTATTTT.

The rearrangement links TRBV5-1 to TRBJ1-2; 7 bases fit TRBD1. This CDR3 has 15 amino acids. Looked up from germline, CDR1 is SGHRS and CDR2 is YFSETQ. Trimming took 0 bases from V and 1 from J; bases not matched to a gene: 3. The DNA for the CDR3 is TGCGCCAGCAGCTTGGCCAACAGGGGTAACTATGGCTACACCTTC. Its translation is CASSLANRGNYGYTF.

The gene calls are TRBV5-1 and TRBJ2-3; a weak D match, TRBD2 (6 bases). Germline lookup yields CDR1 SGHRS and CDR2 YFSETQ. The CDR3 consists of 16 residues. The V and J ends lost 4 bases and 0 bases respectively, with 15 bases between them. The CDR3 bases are TGCGCCAGCAGCGCAGATAGCGGACTAAGCACAGATACGCAGTATTTT. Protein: CASSADSGLSTDTQYF.

Here the CDR3 DNA reads TGTGCCAGCAGTCATCAGGGAACCGGGGAGCTGTTTTTT. It translates to CASSHQGTGELFF. The chain employs TRBV3-1 (or the pseudogene TRBV3-2) and TRBJ2-2; the D gene is possibly TRBD1 (5 bases). The CDR3 has 13 amino acids. Germline V CDR1 and CDR2: LGHDT, YNNKEL (reference sequence). Trimming removed 6 bases from V and 5 bases from J, with 10 bases in between.

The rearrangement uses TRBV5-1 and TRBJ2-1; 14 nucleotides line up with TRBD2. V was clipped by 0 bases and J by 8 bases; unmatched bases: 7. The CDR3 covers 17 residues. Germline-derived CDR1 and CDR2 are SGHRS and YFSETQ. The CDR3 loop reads CASSLGLAGGPSDEQFF. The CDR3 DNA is TGCGCCAGCAGCTTGGGACTAGCGGGAGGGCCGTCGGATGAGCAGTTCTTC.

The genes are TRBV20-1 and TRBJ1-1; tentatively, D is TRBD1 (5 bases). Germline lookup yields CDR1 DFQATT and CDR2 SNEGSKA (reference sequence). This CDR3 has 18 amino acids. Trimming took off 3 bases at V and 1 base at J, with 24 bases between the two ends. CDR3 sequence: CSASRTGDAGSSNTEAFF. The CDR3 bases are TGCAGTGCTAGTAGGACGGGGGACGCAGGCAGTTCGAACACTGAAGCTTTCTTT.

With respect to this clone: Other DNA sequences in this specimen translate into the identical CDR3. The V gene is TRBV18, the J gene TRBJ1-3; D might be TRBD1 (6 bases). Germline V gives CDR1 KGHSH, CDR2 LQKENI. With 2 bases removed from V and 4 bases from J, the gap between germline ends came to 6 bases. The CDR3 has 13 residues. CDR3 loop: CASSPGGGNTIYF. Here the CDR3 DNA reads TGTGCCAGCTCACCAGGGGGCGGAAACACCATATATTTT. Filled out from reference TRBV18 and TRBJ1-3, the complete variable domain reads NAGVMQNPRHLVRRRGQEARLRCSPMKGHSHVYWYRQLPEEGLKFMVYLQKENIIDESGMPKERFSAEFPKEGPSILRIQQVVRGDSAAYFCASSPGGGNTIYFGEGSWLTVV.

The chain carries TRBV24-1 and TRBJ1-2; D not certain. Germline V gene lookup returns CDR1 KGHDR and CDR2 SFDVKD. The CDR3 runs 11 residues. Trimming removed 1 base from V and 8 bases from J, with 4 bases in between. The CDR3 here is CATSDLQGYTF. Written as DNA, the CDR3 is TGTGCCACCAGTGATTTACAGGGCTACACCTTC.

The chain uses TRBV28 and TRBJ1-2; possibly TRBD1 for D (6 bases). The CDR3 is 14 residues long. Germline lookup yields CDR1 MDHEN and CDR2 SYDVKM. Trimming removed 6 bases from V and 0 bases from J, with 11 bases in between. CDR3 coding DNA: TGTGCCAGCAGGGGGACACCCTCTAACTATGGCTACACCTTC. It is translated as CASRGTPSNYGYTF.

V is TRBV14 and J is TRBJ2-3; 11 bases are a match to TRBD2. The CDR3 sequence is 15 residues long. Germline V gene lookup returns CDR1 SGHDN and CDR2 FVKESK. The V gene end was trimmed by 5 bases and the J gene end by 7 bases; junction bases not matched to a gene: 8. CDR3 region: CASSEGTSGANTQYF. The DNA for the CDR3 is TGTGCCAGCAGCGAAGGGACTAGCGGAGCAAATACGCAGTATTTT.

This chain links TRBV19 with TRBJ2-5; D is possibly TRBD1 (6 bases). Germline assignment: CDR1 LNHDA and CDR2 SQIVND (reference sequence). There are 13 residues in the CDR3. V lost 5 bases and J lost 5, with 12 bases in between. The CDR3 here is CASSPGDGETQYF. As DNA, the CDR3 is TGTGCCAGTAGTCCAGGGGACGGGGAGACCCAGTACTTC.

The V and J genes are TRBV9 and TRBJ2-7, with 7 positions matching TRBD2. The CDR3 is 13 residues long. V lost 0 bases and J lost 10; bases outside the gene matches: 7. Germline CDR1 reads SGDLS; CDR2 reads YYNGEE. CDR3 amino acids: CASSVDSGRDQYF. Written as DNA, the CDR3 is TGTGCCAGCAGCGTAGATTCAGGGAGGGACCAGTACTTC. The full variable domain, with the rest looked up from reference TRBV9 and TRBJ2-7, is DSGVTQTPKHLITATGQRVTLRCSPRSGDLSVYWYQQSLDQGLQFLIQYYNGEERAKGNILERFSAQQFPDLHSELNLSSLELGDSALYFCASSVDSGRDQYFGPGTRLTVT.

The CDR3 nucleotides are TGTGCCAGCAGGGAACGACTAGCGGGAGGCTACGAGCAGTACTTC. Its translation: CASRERLAGGYEQYF. The chain carries TRBV2 and TRBJ2-7; TRBD2 matches at 13 bases. CDR3 length: 15 amino acids. Trimming cost V 6 bases and J 3 bases; bases outside gene matches: 5. CDR1 and CDR2 (germline): SNHLY, FYNNEI.

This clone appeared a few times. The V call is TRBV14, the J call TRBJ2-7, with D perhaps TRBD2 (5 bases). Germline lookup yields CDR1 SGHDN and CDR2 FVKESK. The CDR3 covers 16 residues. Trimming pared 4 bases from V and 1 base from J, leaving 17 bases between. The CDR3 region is CASSRGKLRDSYEQYF. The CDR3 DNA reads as TGTGCCAGCAGCCGCGGAAAACTGAGGGATTCCTACGAGCAGTACTTC.

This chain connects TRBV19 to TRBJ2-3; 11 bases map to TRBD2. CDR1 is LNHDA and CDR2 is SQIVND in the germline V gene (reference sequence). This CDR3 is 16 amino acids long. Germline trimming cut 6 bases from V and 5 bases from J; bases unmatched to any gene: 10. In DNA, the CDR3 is TGTGCCAGTAGAATGCCTGGGCTAGCGGGAGGAGATACGCAGTATTTT. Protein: CASRMPGLAGGDTQYF.

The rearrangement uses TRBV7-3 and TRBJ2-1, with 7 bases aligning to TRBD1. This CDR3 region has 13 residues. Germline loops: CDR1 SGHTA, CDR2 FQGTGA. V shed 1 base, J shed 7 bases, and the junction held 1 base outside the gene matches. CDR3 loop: CASSLNRGNEQFF. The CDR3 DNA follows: TGTGCCAGCAGCTTAAACAGGGGAAATGAGCAGTTCTTC.

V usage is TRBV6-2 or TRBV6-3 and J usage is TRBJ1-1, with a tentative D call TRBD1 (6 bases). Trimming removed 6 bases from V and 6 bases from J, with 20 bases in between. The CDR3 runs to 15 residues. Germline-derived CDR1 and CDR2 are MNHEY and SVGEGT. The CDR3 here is CASSRDGRGLSEAFF. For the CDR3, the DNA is TGTGCCAGCAGCCGGGATGGGAGGGGGTTATCTGAAGCTTTCTTT.

CDR3: CASSTLGQAGQGGAQHF. CDR3 DNA sequence: TGTGCCAGTAGCACCCTGGGACAGGCAGGTCAAGGGGGCGCCCAGCATTTT. The chain links TRBV19 to TRBJ1-5, with 8 bases lining up with TRBD1. Germline CDR1 and CDR2: LNHDA and SQIVND (reference sequence). The CDR3 covers 17 residues. Germline trimming cut 6 bases from V and 11 bases from J; bases unmatched to any gene: 21.

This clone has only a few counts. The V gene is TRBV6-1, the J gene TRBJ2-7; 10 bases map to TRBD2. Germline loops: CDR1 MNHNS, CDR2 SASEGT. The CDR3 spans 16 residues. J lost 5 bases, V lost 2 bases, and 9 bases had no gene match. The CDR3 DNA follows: TGTGCCAGCAGTGAAACTAGCGGGATTTTGAGGGACGAGCAGTACTTC. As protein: CASSETSGILRDEQYF.

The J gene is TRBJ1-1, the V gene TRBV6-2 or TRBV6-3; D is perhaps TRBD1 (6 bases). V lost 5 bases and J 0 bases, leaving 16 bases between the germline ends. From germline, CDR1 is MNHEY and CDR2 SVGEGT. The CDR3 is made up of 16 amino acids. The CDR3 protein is CASSRGQTYVNTEAFF. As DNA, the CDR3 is TGTGCCAGCAGTCGGGGACAAACCTATGTGAACACTGAAGCTTTCTTT.

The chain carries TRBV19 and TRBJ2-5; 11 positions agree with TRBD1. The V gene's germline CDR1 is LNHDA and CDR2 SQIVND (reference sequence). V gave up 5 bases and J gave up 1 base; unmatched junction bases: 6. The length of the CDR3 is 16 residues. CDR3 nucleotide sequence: TGTGCCAGTAGTCGGGGGACAGGGGGGTTCCAAGAGACCCAGTACTTC. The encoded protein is CASSRGTGGFQETQYF.

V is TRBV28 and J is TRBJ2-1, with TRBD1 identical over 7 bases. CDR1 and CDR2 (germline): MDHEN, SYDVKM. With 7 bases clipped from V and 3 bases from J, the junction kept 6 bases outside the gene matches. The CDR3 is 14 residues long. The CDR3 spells CASNRGVVYNEQFF. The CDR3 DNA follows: TGTGCCAGCAACAGGGGCGTTGTCTACAATGAGCAGTTCTTC.